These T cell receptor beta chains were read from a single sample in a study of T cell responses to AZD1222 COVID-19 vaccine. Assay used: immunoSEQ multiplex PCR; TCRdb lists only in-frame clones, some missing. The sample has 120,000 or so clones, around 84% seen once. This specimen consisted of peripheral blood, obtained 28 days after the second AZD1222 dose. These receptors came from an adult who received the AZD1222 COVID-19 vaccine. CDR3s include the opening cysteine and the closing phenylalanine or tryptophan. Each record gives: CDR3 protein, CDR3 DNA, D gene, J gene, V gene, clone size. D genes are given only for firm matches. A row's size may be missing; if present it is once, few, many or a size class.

CASSPTGGGQPQHF TGTGCCAGCAGCCCCACAGGGGGAGGTCAGCCCCAGCATTTT TRBD1 TRBJ1-5 TRBV7-3 -
CATSREGEYGYTF TGTGCCACCAGCAGAGAGGGAGAATATGGCTACACCTTC - TRBJ1-2 TRBV15 once
CASSSGWARAGELFF TGTGCCAGCAGTTCTGGGTGGGCTCGCGCCGGGGAGCTGTTTTTT - TRBJ2-2 TRBV28 -
CASKSGGAADTQYF TGTGCCAGCAAGAGCGGGGGGGCAGCAGATACGCAGTATTTT TRBD2 TRBJ2-3 TRBV6-6 -
CASSLGTSGGYNEQFF TGCGCCAGCAGCTTGGGGACTAGCGGGGGGTACAATGAGCAGTTCTTC TRBD2 TRBJ2-1 TRBV5-1 -
CASSSSTGQIYGYTF TGTGCCAGCAGTTCGTCGACGGGACAGATCTATGGCTACACCTTC TRBD1 TRBJ1-2 TRBV28 once
CASSFFSSGGSSQYF TGTGCCAGCAGCTTCTTTTCTAGCGGGGGAAGTTCGCAGTATTTT TRBD2 TRBJ2-3 TRBV5-6 -
CASSLGTGALEGKRVQYF TGCGCCAGCAGCTTGGGGACAGGGGCACTGGAGGGCAAGAGGGTCCAGTACTTC TRBD1 TRBJ2-5 TRBV5-1 -
CASTVESSYNSPLHF TGTGCCAGCACTGTGGAGAGCTCCTATAATTCACCCCTCCACTTT - TRBJ1-6 TRBV6-5 -
CASRPDRNRAYEQYF TGTGCCAGCAGACCTGACAGAAACAGAGCCTACGAGCAGTACTTC - TRBJ2-7 TRBV28 -
CASSYSRTGDIQYF TGTGCCAGCAGTTACTCACGGACAGGGGACATTCAGTACTTC TRBD1 TRBJ2-4 TRBV6-5 once
CASSAWDWENTEAFF TGTGCCAGCAGCGCATGGGACTGGGAGAACACTGAAGCTTTCTTT - TRBJ1-1 TRBV7-2 -
CASSKGSLAKNIQYF TGTGCCAGTAGTAAGGGCTCACTAGCCAAAAACATTCAGTACTTC - TRBJ2-4 TRBV19 -
CASSILNRDGYTF TGTGCCAGTAGTATACTTAACAGGGATGGCTACACCTTC - TRBJ1-2 TRBV19 -
CASSTWGSPLHF TGTGCCAGTAGCACCTGGGGTTCACCCCTCCACTTT - TRBJ1-6 TRBV19 -
CASAGTGYEKLFF TGTGCCAGCGCCGGGACAGGTTATGAAAAACTGTTTTTT TRBD1 TRBJ1-4 TRBV19 -
CASIGTGNTEAFF TGTGCCAGCATTGGGACAGGGAACACTGAAGCTTTCTTT TRBD1 TRBJ1-1 TRBV12-3/TRBV12-4 -
CASSLAGGGTNTGELFF TGCGCCAGCAGCCTCGCGGGAGGAGGAACGAACACCGGGGAGCTGTTTTTT TRBD2 TRBJ2-2 TRBV4-1 once
CASSLPLTAYGYTF TGTGCCAGCAGTTTACCCTTGACAGCCTATGGCTACACCTTC - TRBJ1-2 TRBV28 -
CASRQETWNTEAFF TGTGCCAGCAGGCAAGAAACATGGAACACTGAAGCTTTCTTT - TRBJ1-1 TRBV3-1/TRBV3-2 once
CASSPTPDRHEQYF TGTGCCAGCAGCCCCACGCCTGACAGACACGAGCAGTACTTC - TRBJ2-7 TRBV7-2 -
CASRGQGDTEAFF TGTGCCAGCAGGGGACAGGGGGACACTGAAGCTTTCTTT TRBD1 TRBJ1-1 TRBV28 -
CASIPSVGGYTEAFF TGTGCCAGTATACCCTCAGTCGGGGGGTACACTGAAGCTTTCTTT - TRBJ1-1 TRBV19 -
CASSQDNRGNQPQHF TGTGCCAGCAGCCAAGATAACCGGGGAAATCAGCCCCAGCATTTT - TRBJ1-5 TRBV3-1/TRBV3-2 -
CASSSLQGGLRSYGYTF TGTGCCAGCAGCTCGCTACAGGGGGGATTACGTTCCTATGGCTACACCTTC TRBD1 TRBJ1-2 TRBV5-8 -
CASSPKRGGYGYTF TGTGCCAGCAGCCCTAAGCGGGGTGGGTATGGCTACACCTTC - TRBJ1-2 TRBV7-2 -
CSVSGLARSYNEQFF TGCAGCGTTTCGGGACTAGCCCGATCCTACAATGAGCAGTTCTTC TRBD2 TRBJ2-1 TRBV29-1 -